This TCR beta chain originates from a study of T cell repertoires in cytomegalovirus infection. This clonotype turned up a few times. Using its own MiXCR run on the reads, TCRdb lists one record per CDR3 protein. This sample yields roughly 720,000 distinct CDR3 sequences, of which approximately 34% are seen a single time; under 3.5% belongs to the top ten. This TCR was recovered from a human donor in good health (CMV status not recorded). Some clones in this sample may be carry-over from other donors' samples. The sequenced sample consisted of PBMCs.

CDR3 amino acids: CASSEAVSGRGEKLFF. CDR3 in DNA: TGTGCCAGCAGTGAAGCGGTCTCGGGAAGGGGTGAAAAACTGTTTTTT. The chain joins TRBV6-1 to TRBJ1-4; D is possibly TRBD1 (5 bases). The germline V gene encodes CDR1 MNHNS and CDR2 SASEGT. The CDR3 has 16 amino acids. V lost 0 bases and J 7 bases, leaving 15 bases between the germline ends.